This T cell receptor (beta chain) derives from a study of beta chain features in type 1 diabetes. Study-level points and caveats: Type 1 diabetes patients showed a moderate but significant shortening of TCRB CDR3s in all four CD4+ subsets. PCR could preferentially amplify shorter templates, alike in patients and controls.

This clone was seen more than once but under ten times. Its cognate antigen is unknown. Other DNA sequences within the sample encode an identical CDR3. Reverse transcribing all isolated RNA meant expressed TCRB transcripts were sequenced. This table comes from immunoSEQ multiplex PCR, and its TCRdb copy is limited to in-frame clones, with some not included. The sample contains 130,000 or so clones, approximately 10% of which appear only once. V gave up 2 bases and J gave up 4 bases, with 11 bases separating them. The CDR3 has 14 residues. Germline CDR1 and CDR2: KGHSH and LQKENI. There was one heparinised blood draw per donor, averaging about 120 mL. Cell sorting via CD45RO/CCR7/CD25/CD127/CD95/CD27 was performed to obtain CD4+ naive, central memory, regulatory and stem cell-like memory cells. Over 95% purity was reached by all sorted populations.

The source material was central memory CD4+ T cells from blood. This chain connects TRBV18 to TRBJ1-1, with a possible D match to TRBD1 (5 bases). This clonotype originated in a man aged 25 to 45 with type 1 diabetes. CDR3 amino acids: CASSPGGGGTEAFF. CDR3 sequence (DNA): TGTGCCAGCTCACCAGGGGGAGGAGGCACTGAAGCTTTCTTT. The full variable domain, rest sourced from reference TRBV18 and TRBJ1-1, is NAGVMQNPRHLVRRRGQEARLRCSPMKGHSHVYWYRQLPEEGLKFMVYLQKENIIDESGMPKERFSAEFPKEGPSILRIQQVVRGDSAAYFCASSPGGGGTEAFFGQGTRLTVV.